This TCR beta chain was retrieved from a study of blood T cell repertoires in COVID-19. For the study at large: Sites across the United States, Italy and Spain contributed samples from acute and convalescent COVID-19.

Unmatched junction bases numbered 10, after V lost 5 bases and J lost 13 bases. Germline loops: CDR1 GTSNPN, CDR2 SVGIG (reference sequence). The CDR3 consists of 13 residues. Libraries were prepared by immunoSEQ multiplex PCR; TCRdb keeps only in-frame clonotypes and omits some of them. The top ten clones hold 3.5% to 5% of a sample with some 120,000 clones, 90% of them seen once. This TCR was recovered from a man in his 60s with COVID-19, enrolled during active disease. This chain connects TRBV30 to TRBJ1-4, with 10 bases fitting TRBD1. Specimen: peripheral blood. CDR3 residues: CAWAFGTGEGLFF. CDR3 DNA: TGTGCCTGGGCCTTCGGGACAGGGGAGGGACTGTTTTTT.